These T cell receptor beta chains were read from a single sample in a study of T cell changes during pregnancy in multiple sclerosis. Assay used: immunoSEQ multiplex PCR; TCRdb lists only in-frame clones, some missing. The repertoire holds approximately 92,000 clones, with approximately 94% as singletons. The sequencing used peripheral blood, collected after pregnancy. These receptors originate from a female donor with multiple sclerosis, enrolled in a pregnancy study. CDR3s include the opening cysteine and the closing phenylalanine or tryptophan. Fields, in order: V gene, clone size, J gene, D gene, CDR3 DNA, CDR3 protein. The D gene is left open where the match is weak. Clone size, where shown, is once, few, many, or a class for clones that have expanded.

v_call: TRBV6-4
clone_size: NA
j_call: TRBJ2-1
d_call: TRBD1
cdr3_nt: TGTGCCAGCAGTGACGGACAGGCCTACAATGAGCAGTTCTTC
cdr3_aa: CASSDGQAYNEQFF

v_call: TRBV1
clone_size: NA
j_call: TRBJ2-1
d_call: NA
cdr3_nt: TGCACCAGCAGCCAGGGACTAGCGGGAGGGCCCTCATTCCATGAGCAGTTCTTC
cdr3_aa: CTSSQGLAGGPSFHEQFF

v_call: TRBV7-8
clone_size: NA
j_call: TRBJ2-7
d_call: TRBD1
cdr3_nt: TGTGCCAGCAGCCGGACCAGGACAGGAGATAGATACGAGCAGTACTTC
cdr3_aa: CASSRTRTGDRYEQYF

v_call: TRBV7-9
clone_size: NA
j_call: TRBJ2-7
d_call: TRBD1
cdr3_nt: TGTGCCAGCAGCTTCTCCGGGACAGAATCCTCCTACGAGCAGTACTTC
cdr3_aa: CASSFSGTESSYEQYF

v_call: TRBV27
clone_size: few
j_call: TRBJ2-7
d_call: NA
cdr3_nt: TGTGCCAGCAGACAAAGCTACGAGCAGTACTTC
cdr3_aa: CASRQSYEQYF

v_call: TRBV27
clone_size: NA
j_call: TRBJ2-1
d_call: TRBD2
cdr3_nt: TGTGCCATTGGGGAGGCGGGAGGGTACAATGAGCAGTTCTTC
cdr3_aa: CAIGEAGGYNEQFF

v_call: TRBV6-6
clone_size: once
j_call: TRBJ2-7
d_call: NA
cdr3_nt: TGTGCCAGCGAGTCGACAGACTCCTACGAGCAGTACTTC
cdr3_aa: CASESTDSYEQYF

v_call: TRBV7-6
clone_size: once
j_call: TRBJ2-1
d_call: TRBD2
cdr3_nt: TGTGCCAGCAGCTTAGCAGGCGGGAGGTACAATGAGCAGTTCTTC
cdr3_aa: CASSLAGGRYNEQFF

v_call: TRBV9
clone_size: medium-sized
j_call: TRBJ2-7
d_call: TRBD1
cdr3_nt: TGTGCCAGCAGCCCATCAATCAAGACAGGGGCCTACGAGCAGTACTTC
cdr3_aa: CASSPSIKTGAYEQYF

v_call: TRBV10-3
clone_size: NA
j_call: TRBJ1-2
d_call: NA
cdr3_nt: TGTGCCATCGGGGGGGGCGTCGGCTACACCTTC
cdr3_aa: CAIGGGVGYTF

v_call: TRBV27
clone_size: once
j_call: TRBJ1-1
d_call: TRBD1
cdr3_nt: TGTGCCAGCTTACCCCGGACAGGGTCAAGTGAAGCTTTCTTT
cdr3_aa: CASLPRTGSSEAFF

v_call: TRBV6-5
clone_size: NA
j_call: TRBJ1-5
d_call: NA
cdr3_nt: TGTGCCAGCAGAAACAGCCGGGATAATCAGCCCCAGCATTTT
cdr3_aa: CASRNSRDNQPQHF

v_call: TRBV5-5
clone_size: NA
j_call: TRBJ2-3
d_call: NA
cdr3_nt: TGTGCCAGCAGCAACGGACAGCCCCTGGATACGCAGTATTTT
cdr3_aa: CASSNGQPLDTQYF

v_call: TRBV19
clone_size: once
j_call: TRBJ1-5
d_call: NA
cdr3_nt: TGTGCCAGTGCCGACAGGAATGGCAATCAGCCCCAGCATTTT
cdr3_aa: CASADRNGNQPQHF

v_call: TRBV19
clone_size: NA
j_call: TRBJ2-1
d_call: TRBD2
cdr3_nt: TGTGCCAGTAGTAGGGCTAGCGGGAGGATGAGCTCCTACAATGAGCAGTTCTTC
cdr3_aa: CASSRASGRMSSYNEQFF

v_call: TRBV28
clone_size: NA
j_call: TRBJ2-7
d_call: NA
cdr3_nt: TGTGCCACCAGGGACAACGAGCAGTACTTC
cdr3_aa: CATRDNEQYF

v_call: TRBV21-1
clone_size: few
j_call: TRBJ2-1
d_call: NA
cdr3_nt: TGTGCCAGCAGGATTAAAACGGGTTGGTCATCCTACAATGAGCAGTTCTTC
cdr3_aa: CASRIKTGWSSYNEQFF

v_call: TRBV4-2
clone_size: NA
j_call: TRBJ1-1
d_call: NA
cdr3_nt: TGTGCCAGCAGCCAAGTCTGGGGCACCATGAACACTGAAGCTTTCTTT
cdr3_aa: CASSQVWGTMNTEAFF

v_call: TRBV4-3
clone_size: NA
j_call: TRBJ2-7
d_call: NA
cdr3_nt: TGCGCCAGCAGCCAACGACTAGGGCCCTACGAGCAGTACTTC
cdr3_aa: CASSQRLGPYEQYF

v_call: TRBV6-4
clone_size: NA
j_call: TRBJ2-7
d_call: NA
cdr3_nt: TGTGCCAGCAGTGACCCCCGCCAGGTCAGTGAAAGTAGCGTACAGCAAATCTACGAGCAGTACTTC
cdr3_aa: CASSDPRQVSESSVQQIYEQYF

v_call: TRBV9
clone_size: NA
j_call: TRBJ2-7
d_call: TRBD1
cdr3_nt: TGTGCCAGCAGCGTAGAACCGGGACAGGCCTACGAGCAGTACTTC
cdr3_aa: CASSVEPGQAYEQYF

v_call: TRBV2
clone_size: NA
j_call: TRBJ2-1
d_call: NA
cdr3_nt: TGTGCCAGCAGAGTTGACAGGCTGCAGTTCTTC
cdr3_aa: CASRVDRLQFF

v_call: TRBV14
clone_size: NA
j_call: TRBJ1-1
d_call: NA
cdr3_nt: TGTGCCAGCAGCCAAGAACGGACACCTAACACTGAAGCTTTCTTT
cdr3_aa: CASSQERTPNTEAFF

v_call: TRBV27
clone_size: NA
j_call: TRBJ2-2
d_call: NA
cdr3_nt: TGTGCCAGCAGTGTAACACAGGGTTCCGGAGAGCTGTTTTTT
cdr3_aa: CASSVTQGSGELFF

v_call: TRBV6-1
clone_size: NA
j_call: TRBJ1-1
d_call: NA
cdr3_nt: TGTGCCAGCAGTGAAGACACCCCTCTAGGAGCTTTCTTT
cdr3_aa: CASSEDTPLGAFF

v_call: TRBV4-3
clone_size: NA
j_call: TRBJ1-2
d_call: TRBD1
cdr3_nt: TGCGCCAGCAGCCAAGAATCGACAGGGGACCACTTTGGCTACACCTTC
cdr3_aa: CASSQESTGDHFGYTF

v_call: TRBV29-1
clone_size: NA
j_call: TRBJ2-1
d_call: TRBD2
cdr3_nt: TGCAGCGTTGTATGGACTAGCGGGAGAGTAGGCAATGAGCAGTTCTTC
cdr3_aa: CSVVWTSGRVGNEQFF

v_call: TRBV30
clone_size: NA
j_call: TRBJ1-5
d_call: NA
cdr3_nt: TGTGCCTGGAGTACCGGGACAACGGGCAATCAGCCCCAGCATTTT
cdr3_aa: CAWSTGTTGNQPQHF

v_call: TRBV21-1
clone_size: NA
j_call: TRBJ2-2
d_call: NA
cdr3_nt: TGTGCCAGCAGCAAAGCTCGCCTAGCGTGGACCGGGGAGCTGTTTTTT
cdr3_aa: CASSKARLAWTGELFF

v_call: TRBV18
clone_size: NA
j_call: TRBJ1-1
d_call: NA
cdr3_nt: TGTGCCAGCTCACTAAGGGGGGGAAACACTGAAGCTTTCTTT
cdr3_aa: CASSLRGGNTEAFF

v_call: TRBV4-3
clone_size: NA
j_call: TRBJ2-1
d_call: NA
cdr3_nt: TGCGCCAGCAGCCAAGGGCAGGCGGGAAGGGATGAGCAGTTCTTC
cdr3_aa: CASSQGQAGRDEQFF

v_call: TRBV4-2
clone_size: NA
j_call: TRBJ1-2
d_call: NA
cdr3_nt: TGTGCCAGCAGGTCAAATTATGGCTACACCTTC
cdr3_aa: CASRSNYGYTF

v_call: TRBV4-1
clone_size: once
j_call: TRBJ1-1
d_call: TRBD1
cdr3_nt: TGCGCCAGCAGCCAAGATAAGAAGGGACAGACGAACACTGAAGCTTTCTTT
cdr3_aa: CASSQDKKGQTNTEAFF

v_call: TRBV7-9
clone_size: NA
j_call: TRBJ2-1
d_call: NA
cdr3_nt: TGTGCCAGCAGCTTAGAAGATGTCGTCCGGACAATCATCGCCGATGAGCAGTTCTTC
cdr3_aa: CASSLEDVVRTIIADEQFF

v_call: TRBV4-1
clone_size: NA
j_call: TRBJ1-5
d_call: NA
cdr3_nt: TGCGCCAGCAGCCAAGATCGGGACTACAGCAATCAGCCCCAGCATTTT
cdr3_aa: CASSQDRDYSNQPQHF

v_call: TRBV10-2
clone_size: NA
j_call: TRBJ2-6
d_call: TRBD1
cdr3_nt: TGCGCCAGCAGGGGGACAGGGGGGGCCAACGTCCTGACTTTC
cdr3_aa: CASRGTGGANVLTF

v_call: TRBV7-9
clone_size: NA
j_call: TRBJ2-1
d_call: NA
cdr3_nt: TGTGCCAGCAGCTTAGTTTTACCAACGTCAGCGGAGCAGTTCTTC
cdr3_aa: CASSLVLPTSAEQFF

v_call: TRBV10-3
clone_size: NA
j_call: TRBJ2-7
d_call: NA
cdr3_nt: TGTGCCATCAGTGTCACCCGGACAGTCCCCTACGAGCAGTACTTC
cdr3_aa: CAISVTRTVPYEQYF

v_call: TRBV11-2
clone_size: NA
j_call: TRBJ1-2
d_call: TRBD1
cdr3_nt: TGTGCCAGCAGCCCTTGGACAGGGGAGGGCTACACCTTC
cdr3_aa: CASSPWTGEGYTF

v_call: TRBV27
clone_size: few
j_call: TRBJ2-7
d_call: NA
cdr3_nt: TGTGCCAGCAGTCTTACAGGGACCTACGAGCAGTACTTC
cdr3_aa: CASSLTGTYEQYF

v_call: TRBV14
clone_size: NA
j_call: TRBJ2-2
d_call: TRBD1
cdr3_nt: TGTGCCAGCAGCCAAGAGAAGTACAGGGGTGTACTGGCCACCGGGGAGCTGTTTTTT
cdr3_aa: CASSQEKYRGVLATGELFF

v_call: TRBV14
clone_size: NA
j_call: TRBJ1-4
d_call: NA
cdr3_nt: TGTGCCAGCAGCTCCTCGGAGGCAACTAATGAAAAACTGTTTTTT
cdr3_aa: CASSSSEATNEKLFF

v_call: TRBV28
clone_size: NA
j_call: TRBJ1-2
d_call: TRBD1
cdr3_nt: TGTGCCAGCACCGGACGGGACAGGGCTAACTATGGCTACACCTTC
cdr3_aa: CASTGRDRANYGYTF

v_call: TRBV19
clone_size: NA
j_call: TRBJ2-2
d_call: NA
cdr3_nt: TGTGCCAGTAGTAGGGCAGTTAGTGACGGGGAGCTGTTTTTT
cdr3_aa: CASSRAVSDGELFF

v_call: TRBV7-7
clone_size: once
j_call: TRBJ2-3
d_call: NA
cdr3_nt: TGTGCCAGCAGCCCTAGCGGCACAGATACGCAGTATTTT
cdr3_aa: CASSPSGTDTQYF

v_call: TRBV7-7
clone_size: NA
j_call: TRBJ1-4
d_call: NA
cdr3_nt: TGTGCCAGCAGCCCAAAGTTCGGGGTGGGCGAAAAACTGTTTTTT
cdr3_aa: CASSPKFGVGEKLFF

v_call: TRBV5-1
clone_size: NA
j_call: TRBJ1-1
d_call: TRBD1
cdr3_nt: TGCGCCAGCAGCTTGGGGACAGGGAACACTGAAGCTTTCTTT
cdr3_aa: CASSLGTGNTEAFF

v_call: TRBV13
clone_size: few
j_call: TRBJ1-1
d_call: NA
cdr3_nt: TGTGCCAGCAGCTGGTCAGGGGACACTGAAGCTTTCTTT
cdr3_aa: CASSWSGDTEAFF

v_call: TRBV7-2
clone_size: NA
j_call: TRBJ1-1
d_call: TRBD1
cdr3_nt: TGTGCCAGCAGCAGACACAGGGGTGGCACTGAAGCTTTCTTT
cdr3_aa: CASSRHRGGTEAFF

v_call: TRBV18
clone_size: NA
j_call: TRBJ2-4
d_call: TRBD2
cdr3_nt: TGTGCCAGCTCACCAATATGGCGGGAGGGTCCCAAAAACATTCAGTACTTC
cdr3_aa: CASSPIWREGPKNIQYF

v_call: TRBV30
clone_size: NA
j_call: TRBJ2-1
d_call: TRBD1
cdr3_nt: TGTGCCTGGAGCCGAAGATCCGGGACAGCCTATTACAATGAGCAGTTCTTC
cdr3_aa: CAWSRRSGTAYYNEQFF

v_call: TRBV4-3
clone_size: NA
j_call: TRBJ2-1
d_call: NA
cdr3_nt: TGCGCCAGCAGCCGGAAACTGGGACTCCGAGTTTTGGGGGATTCCTACAATGAGCAGTTCTTC
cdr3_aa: CASSRKLGLRVLGDSYNEQFF

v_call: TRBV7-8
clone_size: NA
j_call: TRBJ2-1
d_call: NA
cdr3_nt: TGTGCCAGCAGCGTAGACCGGGTTCGGGTACGAGAAACCTACAATGAGCAGTTCTTC
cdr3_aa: CASSVDRVRVRETYNEQFF

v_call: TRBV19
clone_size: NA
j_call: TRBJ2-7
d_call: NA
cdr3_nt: TGTGCCAGTAGTATCACAGGGTCCTACGAGCAGTACTTC
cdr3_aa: CASSITGSYEQYF